Here is one T cell receptor beta chain with its context. This record belongs to a study of control samples from healthy donors and cancer patients. The protocol was immunoSEQ multiplex PCR, while the TCRdb copy is restricted to in-frame clones and leaves out a portion. The table shows 110,000 to 150,000 clones, with around 94% occurring only once. V lost 4 bases to trimming and J lost 4 bases; unmatched junction nucleotides: 4. CDR1 is LNHDA, CDR2 SQIVND, per germline (reference sequence). The CDR3 consists of 14 residues. The sample taken for sequencing was PBMCs. The sequence was obtained from a man aged 55 to 69 with colorectal cancer. The J gene is TRBJ1-2, the V gene TRBV19; TRBD1 matches 9 bases. CDR3 protein: CASSKQGAVYGYTF. As DNA, the CDR3 is TGTGCCAGTAGTAAACAGGGGGCTGTCTATGGCTACACCTTC.